Listed below are T cell receptor beta chains from one sample, sequenced in a study of identical twins. TCRdb reprocessed the 5' RACE reads with MiXCR, giving one entry per CDR3 protein. The table shows fewer than 550,000 distinct CDR3 sequences, with nearly 15% occurring only once. This sample also appeared in a second study, on yellow fever vaccine responses in identical twins.

The sample taken for sequencing was CD4+ T cells sorted from blood. The receptors stem from a woman under 30 in good health. Each CDR3 is given with its conserved first and last residue.

TRBJ2-3	16	TRBV2	CASSEPGTTSTDTQYF
TRBJ2-3	16	TRBV20-1	CSARHWGQGTTDTQYF
TRBJ2-7	13	TRBV6-5	CASSYRGHYEQYF
TRBJ2-3	15	TRBV12-3/TRBV12-4	CASKTLAGPTDTQYF
TRBJ1-2	15	TRBV7-4	CASSISGTGDYGYTF
TRBJ2-1	21	TRBV27	CASSSRPPTSGGAGRRNEQFF
TRBJ1-4	15	TRBV6-5	CASSYEGRGLEKLFF
TRBJ2-1	16	TRBV5-6	CASSLLGTGSYNEQFF
TRBJ1-2	15	TRBV11-2	CASSHLLGAGDGYTF
TRBJ1-4	15	TRBV28	CASSPLDSLGEKLFF
TRBJ2-2	15	TRBV28	CASNAGDARTGELFF
TRBJ2-1	11	TRBV24-1	CATSRQDEQFF
TRBJ2-3	15	TRBV20-1	CSAARAGGDTDTQYF
TRBJ1-1	14	TRBV20-1	CSARDQGRGTEAFF
TRBJ2-3	17	TRBV3-1	CASSQVSGVVGTDTQYF
TRBJ2-1	15	TRBV11-2	CASSYQREGYNEQFF
TRBJ1-2	14	TRBV24-1	CATKGTGVTDGYTF
TRBJ2-5	15	TRBV20-1	CSASVWRGARETQYF
TRBJ2-1	17	TRBV4-1	CASSQDSGTGFYNEQFF
TRBJ2-1	13	TRBV7-3	CASSSTRTNEQFF
TRBJ2-1	15	TRBV3-1	CASSPTSDVRVLEFF
TRBJ2-3	14	TRBV7-9	CASSLVGMGDTQYF
TRBJ2-3	15	TRBV20-1	CSASTSGASTDTQYF
TRBJ2-3	15	TRBV12-3/TRBV12-4	CASSPSGSWTDTQYF
TRBJ1-5	14	TRBV6-1	CASSVSASNQPQHF
TRBJ2-4	16	TRBV20-1	CSARIPGLAAKNIQYF
TRBJ2-2	16	TRBV11-2	CASSLGDGRSGGELFF
TRBJ2-7	17	TRBV5-1	CASSLAGGQGTPREQYF
TRBJ2-3	12	TRBV5-6	CASSLREYVQYF
TRBJ2-2	15	TRBV18	CASSPQAGSSGELFF
TRBJ2-7	14	TRBV12-3/TRBV12-4	CASSLGSWPYEQYF
TRBJ2-7	15	TRBV3-1	CASSQETGGIGEQYF
TRBJ2-2	18	TRBV4-1	CASSLGYWPTGNTGELFF
TRBJ2-3	15	TRBV7-8	CASRKQGRTTDTQYF
TRBJ1-2	11	TRBV5-5	CASTSEVGYTF
TRBJ2-6	15	TRBV6-5	CASSYESSGANVLTF
TRBJ2-7	16	TRBV28	CASSLFGQGVSYEQYF
TRBJ2-2	16	TRBV6-5	CASSYGEGAHTGELFF
TRBJ2-1	14	TRBV29-1	CSVLGGRANNEQFF
TRBJ2-2	14	TRBV5-1	CASSLTRVTGELFF
TRBJ2-2	17	TRBV4-1	CASSQGSLPTTYGELFF
TRBJ2-1	14	TRBV7-6	CASSSEGGYNEQFF
TRBJ2-3	12	TRBV24-1	CATSERTNTQYF
TRBJ2-1	16	TRBV5-1	CASSGIAGGPYNEQFF
TRBJ2-7	13	TRBV29-1	CSVEGQPFYEQYF
TRBJ1-1	14	TRBV7-9	CASSPPGGVNGAFF
TRBJ1-1	15	TRBV5-1	CASSFGSGDHTEAFF
TRBJ1-4	13	TRBV29-1	CSVQGLGNEKLFF
TRBJ1-5	16	TRBV3-1	CASSQSWGDSNQPQHF
TRBJ2-3	14	TRBV25-1	CASSEWRAKDTQYF
TRBJ2-7	11	TRBV29-1	CSVERNYEQYF
TRBJ2-3	16	TRBV15	CATSRDPGGVGDTQYF
TRBJ2-7	15	TRBV11-1	CASSLGGGRGYEQYF